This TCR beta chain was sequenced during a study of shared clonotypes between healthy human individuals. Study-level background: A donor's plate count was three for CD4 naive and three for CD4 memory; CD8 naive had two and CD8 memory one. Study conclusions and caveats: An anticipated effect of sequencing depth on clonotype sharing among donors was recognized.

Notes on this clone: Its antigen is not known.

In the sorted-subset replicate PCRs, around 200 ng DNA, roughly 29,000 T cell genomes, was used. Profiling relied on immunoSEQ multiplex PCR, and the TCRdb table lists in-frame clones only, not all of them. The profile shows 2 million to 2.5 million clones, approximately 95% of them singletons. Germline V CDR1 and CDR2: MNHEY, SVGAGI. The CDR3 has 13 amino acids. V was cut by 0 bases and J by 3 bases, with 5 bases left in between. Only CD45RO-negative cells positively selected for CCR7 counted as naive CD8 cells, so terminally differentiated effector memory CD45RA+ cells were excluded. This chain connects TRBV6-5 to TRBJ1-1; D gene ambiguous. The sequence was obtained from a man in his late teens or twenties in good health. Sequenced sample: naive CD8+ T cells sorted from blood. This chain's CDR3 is CASSYSTYTEAFF. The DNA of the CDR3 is TGTGCCAGCAGTTACTCTACCTACACTGAAGCTTTCTTT.